This T cell receptor (beta chain) was recovered during a study of T-cell memory formation after mild COVID-19. Study-wide findings and caveats: Day 15 to 85 contracting clones showed balanced CD4/CD8; later expanders leaned CD4+. Second-wave clones that peaked on day 37 lacked confirmed SARS-CoV-2 specificity. Pre-infection memory held some responding clones, suggesting pre-existing cross-reactive T cells responded.

Per the germline V gene, CDR1 is MNHEY and CDR2 is SMNVEV (reference sequence). This CDR3 has 15 amino acids. V was trimmed by 3 bases and J by 2 bases, leaving 14 bases between them. TCRdb analysed the 5' RACE reads with MiXCR anew, one entry per CDR3 protein. The data contain roughly 100,000 distinct CDR3 sequences, approximately 13% of them seen just once; the ten biggest clones take up roughly a quarter. About this clonotype itself: Its specificity is unknown.

This sequence originates from an adult woman who had mild COVID-19 (a few samples of this study predate the infection). Cell type and time point are not known. The chain employs TRBV27 and TRBJ2-7; TRBD2 is a possible D gene (5 bases). Material: PBMCs or a T cell subset sorted from them (not recorded which). The chain's CDR3 is CASSFRGSSPYEQYF. CDR3 bases: TGTGCCAGCAGTTTTCGGGGAAGCAGCCCCTACGAGCAGTACTTC.